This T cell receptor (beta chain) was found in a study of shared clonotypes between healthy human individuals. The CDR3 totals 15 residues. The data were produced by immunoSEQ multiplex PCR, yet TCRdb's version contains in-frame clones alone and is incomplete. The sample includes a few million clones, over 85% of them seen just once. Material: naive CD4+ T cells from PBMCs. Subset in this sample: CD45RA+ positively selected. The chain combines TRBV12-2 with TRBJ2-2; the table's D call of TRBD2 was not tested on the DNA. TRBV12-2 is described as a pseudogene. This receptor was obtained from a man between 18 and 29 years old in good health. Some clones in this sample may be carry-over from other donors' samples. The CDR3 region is CASRLVSRVTGELFF. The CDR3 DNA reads TGTGCAAGTCGCTTAGTCTCGCGGGTTACCGGGGAGCTGTTTTTT.